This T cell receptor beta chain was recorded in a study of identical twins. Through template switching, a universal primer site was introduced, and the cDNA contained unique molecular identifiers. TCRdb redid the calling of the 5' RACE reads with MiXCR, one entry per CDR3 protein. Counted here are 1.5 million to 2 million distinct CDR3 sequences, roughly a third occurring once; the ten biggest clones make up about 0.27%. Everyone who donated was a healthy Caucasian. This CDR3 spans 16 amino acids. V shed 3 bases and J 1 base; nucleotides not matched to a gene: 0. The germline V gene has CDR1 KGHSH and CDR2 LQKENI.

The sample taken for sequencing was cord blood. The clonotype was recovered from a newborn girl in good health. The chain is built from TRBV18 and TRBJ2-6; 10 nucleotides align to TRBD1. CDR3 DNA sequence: TGTGCCAGCTCACCGGGACAGGGGTCTGGGGCCAACGTCCTGACTTTC. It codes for CASSPGQGSGANVLTF.